Sequencing of this TCR beta chain was carried out in a study of shared clonotypes between healthy human individuals. Across the study: The plates for each donor numbered three CD4 naive, three CD4 memory, two CD8 naive and one CD8 memory.

The data were produced by immunoSEQ multiplex PCR, yet TCRdb's version contains in-frame clones alone and is incomplete. The profile covers 2 million to 2.5 million clones, with 90% to 95% appearing a single time and under 0.15% taken by the ten largest. The CDR3 is made up of 16 amino acids. The germline CDR1 and CDR2 sequences are SGHTA and FQGTGA. With 1 base clipped from V and 0 bases from J, the junction kept 1 base outside the gene matches. In this sample, this clone turned up once. Specimen: naive CD4+ T cells sorted from blood. Documented subset: CD45RA+ positively selected. The rearrangement joins TRBV7-3 to TRBJ2-3; 10 nucleotides align to TRBD2. The source of this sequence is a young man in good health. CDR3 sequence: CASSLIAGGSTDTQYF. The DNA of the CDR3 is TGTGCCAGCAGCTTAATAGCGGGGGGTAGCACAGATACGCAGTATTTT.